This T cell receptor (beta chain) was captured by sequencing in a study of blood T cell repertoires in COVID-19. Study-wide background: Samples representing acute and convalescent COVID-19 were sourced from the United States, Italy and Spain. Nucleic acid was either cDNA or gDNA, and it came from T cells, B-cell-depleted T cells, or PBMCs.

In the original workflow: Quantification of nucleated cells was approximated via reference gene primer amplification. Assay used: immunoSEQ multiplex PCR; TCRdb lists only in-frame clones, some missing. The DNA was the basis for D and trimming; V, J and clone size are from that table. The sample contains a few hundred thousand clones, more than 75% of which appear only once. The sample was peripheral blood. The clonotype originates from a man in his forties who had recovered from COVID-19.

CDR3 DNA sequence: TGCGCCAGCAGCCAAGATCTCCCTAGCGGGGGCCTGAACACCGGGGAGCTGTTTTTT. Protein sequence: CASSQDLPSGGLNTGELFF. V usage is TRBV4-3 and J usage is TRBJ2-2, with TRBD2 matching over 10 bases. Germline assignment: CDR1 LGHNA and CDR2 YSLEER. V trimming: 0 bases; J trimming: 1 base; junction bases outside the gene matches: 8. CDR3 length: 19 amino acids.